Below, 13 T cell receptor beta chains from the same sample are listed, as sequenced in a study of cytomegalovirus exposure and HLA in healthy donors. The PCR contained 60 Vbeta and 13 Jbeta primers. Sequencing used immunoSEQ multiplex PCR; TCRdb keeps in-frame clones, though not all of them. The table records 250,000 to 350,000 clones, 80% of them present only once. Sequencing used PBMCs. The receptors were gathered from a girl aged 2-9 years in good health and CMV-seronegative.

The V call is TRBV10-3, the J call TRBJ2-1; TRBD2 matches 9 bases. Trimming took 8 bases from V and 10 from J; bases not matched to a gene: 3. Germline loops: CDR1 ENHRY, CDR2 SYGVKD. The CDR3 spans 11 residues. CDR3 sequence: CAIAGGDEQFF. CDR3 coding DNA: TGTGCCATCGCGGGGGGGGACGAGCAGTTCTTC.

With regard to this clone: Different DNA sequences within this sample yield the same CDR3. V and J are TRBV29-1 and TRBJ2-7; TRBD1 might be the D (6 bases). The CDR3 extends over 13 amino acids. V was shortened by 2 bases and J by 1 base, with 9 bases between the two germline ends. Germline CDR1 reads SQVTM; CDR2 reads ANQGSEA. The CDR3 sequence is CSVEQGSSYEQYF. CDR3 nucleotide sequence: TGCAGCGTTGAACAGGGGTCATCCTACGAGCAGTACTTC.

The rearrangement uses TRBV4-2 and TRBJ2-5; 7 positions agree with TRBD1. Germline assignment: CDR1 LGHNA and CDR2 YNFKEQ. J was trimmed by 4 bases and V by 0 bases; bases with no gene match: 8. This CDR3 contains 16 residues. CDR3 loop: CASSQDRAPGGETQYF. DNA of the CDR3: TGTGCCAGCAGCCAAGATCGCGCGCCAGGGGGAGAGACCCAGTACTTC.

The chain recombines TRBV15 with TRBJ1-5, with D possibly being TRBD1 (6 bases). The germline V and J ends were trimmed by 5 bases and 0 bases, with 17 bases remaining between them. The CDR3 is 17 amino acids. The V gene's germline CDR1 is LNHNV and CDR2 YYDKDF (reference sequence). DNA for the CDR3: TGTGCCACCAGCCGGGACACCGCCTTCTATAGCAATCAGCCCCAGCATTTT. The encoded protein is CATSRDTAFYSNQPQHF. The full variable domain, rest sourced from reference TRBV15 and TRBJ1-5, is DAMVIQNPRYQVTQFGKPVTLSCSQTLNHNVMYWYQQKSSQAPKLLFHYYDKDFNNEADTPDNFQSRRPNTSFCFLDIRSPGLGDTAMYLCATSRDTAFYSNQPQHFGDGTRLSIL.

This rearrangement joins TRBV4-2 to TRBJ2-2, with D unresolved. The CDR3 contains 15 residues. Germline V gives CDR1 LGHNA, CDR2 YNFKEQ. V lost 0 bases and J 7 bases, leaving 12 bases between the germline ends. The CDR3 nucleotides are TGTGCCAGCAGCCAAGAAGGCGGTCGGAACGGGGAGCTGTTTTTT. It yields the protein CASSQEGGRNGELFF.

The chain uses TRBV5-1 and TRBJ2-1, with D perhaps TRBD1 (5 bases). Trimming left V 5 bases short and J 7 bases short, with 13 bases between. CDR1 SGHRS and CDR2 YFSETQ come from the germline V gene. The CDR3 extends over 13 amino acids. The CDR3: CASRGRQGNEQFF. The CDR3 region has the DNA TGCGCCAGCAGGGGGCGTCAGGGTAATGAGCAGTTCTTC.

This clone showed up just a few times. The gene calls are TRBV5-5 and TRBJ1-5, with D perhaps matching TRBD1 (5 bases). Germline V gene sequence: CDR1 SGHKS, CDR2 YYEKEE (reference sequence). Trimming pared 0 bases from V and 6 bases from J, leaving 10 bases between. The CDR3 spans 14 residues. The CDR3 bases are TGTGCCAGCAGCTTGGCGGGGGGTGGTCAGCCCCAGCATTTT. Its translation: CASSLAGGGQPQHF.

This chain connects TRBV6-1 to TRBJ1-5; no clear D gene. This CDR3 region has 12 residues. V dropped 7 bases and J dropped 7 bases, with 11 bases sitting between them. Germline V lookup: CDR1 MNHNS, CDR2 SASEGT. Here the CDR3 DNA reads TGTGCCAGCACTCCCGGGAAACAGCCCCAGCATTTT. The encoded protein is CASTPGKQPQHF.

This chain joins TRBV28 and TRBJ2-5, with 11 bases that match TRBD2. Germline CDR1 reads MDHEN; CDR2 reads SYDVKM. J lost 1 base, V lost 6 bases, and 4 bases had no gene match. The CDR3 extends over 15 amino acids. CDR3 DNA: TGTGCCAGCAGCTCTAGCGGGGGGCGCCAAGAGACCCAGTACTTC. This sequence encodes CASSSSGGRQETQYF.

The genes are TRBV5-6 and TRBJ2-7; D uncertain. CDR3 length: 11 residues. Germline values: CDR1 SGHDT, CDR2 YYEEEE. Trimming cost V 2 bases and J 6 bases, with 6 bases left between them. This CDR3 is CASSFQAEQYF. In nucleotides, the CDR3 is TGTGCCAGCAGCTTTCAGGCCGAGCAGTACTTC.

This clone was seen a single time. The gene calls are TRBV6-1 and TRBJ1-1; unclear D gene. Germline CDR1 is MNHNS and CDR2 is SASEGT. The CDR3 runs 14 residues. Trimming took off 4 bases at V and 1 base at J, with 10 bases between the two ends. The CDR3: CASSATTSNTEAFF. CDR3 in DNA: TGTGCCAGCAGTGCCACAACCTCGAACACTGAAGCTTTCTTT.

The chain joins TRBV7-6 to TRBJ2-1; D may be TRBD1 (6 bases). Trimming removed 2 bases at V and 0 bases at J, with 14 bases between. From germline, CDR1 is SGHVS and CDR2 FNYEAQ. The CDR3 runs to 17 residues. The CDR3 bases are TGTGCCAGCAGCTTACCGAAGGGACAAAGCTCCTACAATGAGCAGTTCTTC. This encodes CASSLPKGQSSYNEQFF.

This clone was observed a few times. V gene TRBV10-3 combines with J gene TRBJ1-2, with unresolved D. The length of the CDR3 is 13 residues. In germline, CDR1 is ENHRY, CDR2 SYGVKD. Trimming took 1 base from V and 8 from J, leaving 11 bases between them. CDR3 DNA sequence: TGTGCCATCAGTGAGTTAATAGTCGGGGGCTACACCTTC. Translated: CAISELIVGGYTF.